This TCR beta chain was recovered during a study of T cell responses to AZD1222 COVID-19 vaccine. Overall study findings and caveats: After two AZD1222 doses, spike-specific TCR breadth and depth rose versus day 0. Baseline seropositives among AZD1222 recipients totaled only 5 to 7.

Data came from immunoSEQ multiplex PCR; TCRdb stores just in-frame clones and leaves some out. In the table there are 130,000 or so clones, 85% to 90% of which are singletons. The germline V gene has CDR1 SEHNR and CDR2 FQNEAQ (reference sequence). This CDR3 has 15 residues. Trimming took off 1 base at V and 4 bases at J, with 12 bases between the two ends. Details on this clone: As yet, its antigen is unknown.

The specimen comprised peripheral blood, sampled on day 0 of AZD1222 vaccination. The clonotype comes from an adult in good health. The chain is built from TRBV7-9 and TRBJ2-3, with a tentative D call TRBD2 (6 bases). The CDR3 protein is CASSLGGTPADTQYF. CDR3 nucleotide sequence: TGTGCCAGCAGCTTAGGGGGGACTCCCGCAGATACGCAGTATTTT.